Below, 25 T cell receptor beta chains from the same sample are listed, as sequenced in a study of blood T cell repertoires in COVID-19 (dated by TCRdb to 2018 to 2020). Library preparation used the immunoSEQ multiplex PCR assay. The table was pulled from immuneACCESS by TCRdb, which kept in-frame rearrangements only. Such tables lose some clones; where checked, under half of the loss comes from unresolved V genes, and the rest has no known cause. This sample comprises roughly 220,000 clones, 75% to 90% of them detected only once. The ten largest clonotypes hold 2.2% of the sample. Sequencing was done on a sample of peripheral blood. These receptors all stem from a man aged 30 to 39 who had recovered from COVID-19.

The genes are TRBV30 and TRBJ2-7; D remains ambiguous. The germline V gene has CDR1 GTSNPN and CDR2 SVGIG (reference sequence). The germline V and J ends were trimmed by 0 bases and 0 bases, with 9 bases remaining between them. This CDR3 contains 14 residues. CDR3 coding DNA: TGTGCCTGGAGTGTTTGGCAGGCCTCCTACGAGCAGTACTTC. The encoded protein is CAWSVWQASYEQYF. Filled out from reference TRBV30 and TRBJ2-7, the complete variable domain reads SQTIHQWPATLVQPVGSPLSLECTVEGTSNPNLYWYRQAAGRGLQLLFYSVGIGQISSEVPQNLSASRPQDRQFILSSKKLLLSDSGFYLCAWSVWQASYEQYFGPGTRLTVT.

The J gene is TRBJ1-4, the V gene TRBV4-3; 8 bases are a match to TRBD1. With V trimmed by 3 bases and J by 6 bases, 6 bases remained unmatched. Germline V CDR1 and CDR2: LGHNA, YSLEER. This CDR3 has 15 amino acids. The CDR3, as DNA: TGCGCCAGCAGCCATGAACAGGGGGAGGATGAAAAACTGTTTTTT. This gives the protein CASSHEQGEDEKLFF.

The rearrangement joins TRBV19 to TRBJ1-6; weak D call: TRBD1 (6 bases). V was trimmed by 8 bases and J by 0 bases, leaving 11 bases between them. This CDR3 region has 15 residues. Per the germline V gene, CDR1 is LNHDA and CDR2 is SQIVND (reference sequence). This CDR3 reads CASGGASSYNSPLHF. DNA for the CDR3: TGTGCCAGTGGGGGGGCGAGCTCCTATAATTCACCCCTCCACTTT.

V usage is TRBV29-1 and J usage is TRBJ1-4; possible D gene TRBD1, 5 bases. V was trimmed by 2 bases and J by 4 bases, leaving 11 bases between them. CDR1 is SQVTM and CDR2 is ANQGSEA in the germline V gene. The CDR3 runs to 14 residues. The CDR3 DNA reads as TGCAGCGTTGAATTGGAAGGGGTTAATGAAAAACTGTTTTTT. Its translation is CSVELEGVNEKLFF. The whole variable domain, filled in from reference TRBV29-1 and TRBJ1-4, reads SAVISQKPSRDICQRGTSLTIQCQVDSQVTMMFWYRQQPGQSLTLIATANQGSEATYESGFVIDKFPISRPNLTFSTLTVSNMSPEDSSIYLCSVELEGVNEKLFFGSGTQLSVL.

The V gene is TRBV5-1, the J gene TRBJ1-1; TRBD1 aligns across 12 bases. In germline, CDR1 is SGHRS, CDR2 YFSETQ. V shed 2 bases and J 4 bases; nucleotides not matched to a gene: 6. The CDR3 is 16 amino acids. CDR3 coding DNA: TGCGCCAGCAGCTTATCCGGGACAGGGGGCTTCACTGAAGCTTTCTTT. It is translated as CASSLSGTGGFTEAFF.

There are a few counts of this clone. The chain couples TRBV12-3 or TRBV12-4 to TRBJ2-2, with a weak D call TRBD1 (7 bases). The CDR3 is made up of 13 amino acids. Between the trimmed V and J ends, which lost 6 bases and 4 bases, there was a span of 9 bases. The CDR3 is CASSQGGTGELFF. CDR3 sequence (DNA): TGTGCCAGCAGCCAGGGGGGCACCGGGGAGCTGTTTTTT.

This chain links TRBV11-3 with TRBJ2-2; D is possibly TRBD1 (6 bases). The CDR3 sequence is 19 residues long. From germline, CDR1 is SGHNT and CDR2 YENEEA. The V and J ends lost 1 base and 2 bases respectively, with 20 bases between them. This chain's CDR3 is CASSLAAGVRRRNTGELFF. The CDR3 coding sequence is TGTGCCAGCAGCTTAGCGGCAGGGGTCCGAAGACGTAACACCGGGGAGCTGTTTTTT.

CDR3: CASTVSDTGNTIYF. In nucleotides, the CDR3 is TGTGCCAGTACAGTAAGCGATACTGGAAACACCATATATTTT. The chain recombines TRBV19 with TRBJ1-3; D call uncertain. CDR1 and CDR2 from the germline V gene are LNHDA and SQIVND (reference sequence). This CDR3 contains 14 residues. V was trimmed by 7 bases and J by 2 bases, leaving 12 bases between them.

The chain couples TRBV4-1 to TRBJ2-7; D is undetermined. Per germline, CDR1 MGHRA and CDR2 YSYEKL. The CDR3 runs 11 residues. Trimming cost V 5 bases and J 7 bases, with 9 bases left between them. The CDR3 reads CASSNLLEQYF. CDR3 bases: TGCGCCAGCAGCAACTTACTGGAGCAGTACTTC.

The rearrangement joins TRBV9 to TRBJ1-2, with D perhaps matching TRBD1 (5 bases). V was pared by 7 bases and J by 3 bases, with 16 bases between. CDR1 is SGDLS, CDR2 YYNGEE, per germline. CDR3 length equals 14 residues. CDR3 region: CASSLAGLDYGYTF. CDR3 coding DNA: TGTGCCAGCTCCCTCGCGGGGCTGGACTATGGCTACACCTTC.

This chain joins TRBV6-5 and TRBJ2-4; tentatively, D is TRBD1 (6 bases). Germline values: CDR1 MNHEY, CDR2 SVGAGI. The V gene lost 11 bases and the J gene lost 0 bases, with 14 bases spanning the gap. The CDR3 has 14 residues. The CDR3 loop reads CALQGFIAKNIQYF. The CDR3 DNA is TGTGCCTTACAGGGTTTCATAGCCAAAAACATTCAGTACTTC.

This clone came up a few times. V usage is TRBV5-1 and J usage is TRBJ1-1, with 7 bases aligning to TRBD1. CDR1 is SGHRS and CDR2 is YFSETQ in the germline V gene. This CDR3 spans 13 amino acids. After removal of 7 bases from V and 8 bases from J, the junction contained 11 bases not matched to a gene. The chain's CDR3 is CASRWTGSGEAFF. The DNA of the CDR3 is TGCGCCAGCCGTTGGACAGGATCGGGAGAAGCTTTCTTT.

This chain connects TRBV2 to TRBJ2-2, with 9 bases lining up with TRBD2. V shed 5 bases and J 6 bases; nucleotides not matched to a gene: 7. Germline V gene sequence: CDR1 SNHLY, CDR2 FYNNEI. CDR3 length: 15 residues. Here the CDR3 reads CASSPPGLAPGELFF. The CDR3 nucleotides read TGTGCCAGCAGTCCCCCGGGACTAGCTCCCGGGGAGCTGTTTTTT.

This chain connects TRBV5-6 to TRBJ1-2; D is perhaps TRBD1 (5 bases). Trimming stripped 2 bases from V and 6 bases from J, with 17 bases between. CDR1 SGHDT and CDR2 YYEEEE come from the germline V gene. This CDR3 region has 15 residues. The DNA of the CDR3 is TGTGCCAGCAGCTTCCGACAGCGTGGCTCTGATGGCTACACCTTC. This translates into CASSFRQRGSDGYTF.

This CDR3 reads CSDSGQGGAGYTF. The CDR3 nucleotides are TGCAGCGATTCGGGACAGGGAGGAGCTGGCTACACCTTC. The chain couples TRBV29-1 to TRBJ1-2; 9 nucleotides align to TRBD1. The trim removed 7 bases at V and 7 bases at J, leaving 10 bases unmatched. The CDR3 totals 13 residues. Per the germline V gene, CDR1 is SQVTM and CDR2 is ANQGSEA.

This chain joins TRBV27 and TRBJ2-7; 7 positions match TRBD2. Germline-derived CDR1 and CDR2 are MNHEY and SMNVEV (reference sequence). This CDR3 contains 14 residues. V lost 2 bases, J lost 2 bases, and 3 bases stayed unmatched. CDR3 protein: CASSLVGLAYEQYF. The CDR3 region has the DNA TGTGCCAGCAGTTTAGTAGGACTAGCCTACGAGCAGTACTTC.

The chain combines TRBV11-2 with TRBJ2-5, with 8 bases that match TRBD1. The ends lost 7 bases at V and 7 bases at J; junction bases unmatched: 14. This CDR3 has 15 residues. The germline gives CDR1 SGHAT, CDR2 FQNNGV. The chain's CDR3 is CASTQYRGDVGTQYF. The CDR3 nucleotides read TGTGCCAGCACCCAATACAGGGGGGATGTCGGGACCCAGTACTTC.

The J gene is TRBJ1-1, the V gene TRBV5-1, with D unclear. The germline V and J ends were trimmed by 4 bases and 4 bases, with 11 bases remaining between them. Germline loops: CDR1 SGHRS, CDR2 YFSETQ. There are 13 residues in the CDR3. CDR3 region: CASSPSLGTEAFF. The CDR3 bases are TGCGCCAGCAGCCCTTCCCTCGGCACTGAAGCTTTCTTT.

The chain links TRBV24-1 to TRBJ2-2; 9 bases line up with TRBD1. Germline V lookup: CDR1 KGHDR, CDR2 SFDVKD. V was pared by 4 bases and J by 7 bases, with 6 bases of the junction left unmatched. The CDR3 runs 15 residues. CDR3 DNA: TGTGCCACCAGTGACTGGGACAGGGATTTCGGGGAGCTGTTTTTT. Its protein product is CATSDWDRDFGELFF.

The chain uses TRBV6-4 and TRBJ2-3, with D tentatively TRBD2 (7 bases). Trimming removed 0 bases at V and 5 bases at J, with 12 bases between. This CDR3 comprises 15 residues. Germline CDR1 is MRHNA and CDR2 is SNTAGT. CDR3 DNA: TGTGCCAGCAGTGACTCGGCGGGGGCAGGAGATACGCAGTATTTT. Amino acids: CASSDSAGAGDTQYF.

The chain joins TRBV6-5 to TRBJ1-6, with no clear D. CDR3 length: 15 residues. The germline V and J ends were trimmed by 0 bases and 10 bases, with 13 bases remaining between them. CDR1 MNHEY and CDR2 SVGAGI come from the germline V gene. The CDR3 here is CASSYSWSGNSPLHF. DNA of the CDR3: TGTGCCAGCAGTTACTCATGGTCGGGTAACTCACCCCTCCACTTT.

The chain has TRBV19 and TRBJ1-4, with no clear D. V was pared by 7 bases and J by 7 bases, with 19 bases between. Germline V gene lookup returns CDR1 LNHDA and CDR2 SQIVND (reference sequence). This CDR3 has 15 amino acids. CDR3 in DNA: TGTGCCAGTATTATGGGCGCGTCGGTTGGTGAAAAACTGTTTTTT. This gives the protein CASIMGASVGEKLFF.

This clone was counted a single time. This chain uses TRBV4-2 with TRBJ2-3; 10 nucleotides align to TRBD1. Germline CDR1 and CDR2: LGHNA and YNFKEQ. V dropped 1 base and J dropped 0; count of bases not matched to a gene: 1. The CDR3 is 16 residues long. Here the CDR3 DNA reads TGTGCCAGCAGCCAAGCGGGACAGGGGAGCACAGATACGCAGTATTTT. This translates into CASSQAGQGSTDTQYF.

The sample holds one count of this clone. The chain couples TRBV7-6 to TRBJ2-1, with TRBD2 identical over 12 bases. V lost 2 bases and J lost 0; bases outside the gene matches: 8. The germline V gene has CDR1 SGHVS and CDR2 FNYEAQ. The CDR3 has 19 residues. The CDR3 is CASSLRLAGALSSYNEQFF. The CDR3 DNA sequence: TGTGCCAGCAGCTTAAGACTAGCGGGGGCCCTCAGCTCCTACAATGAGCAGTTCTTC.

V is TRBV27 and J is TRBJ1-4; 7 bases line up with TRBD1. With 6 bases clipped from V and 5 bases from J, the junction kept 12 bases outside the gene matches. This CDR3 has 16 residues. Germline CDR1 and CDR2: MNHEY and SMNVEV (reference sequence). The CDR3 DNA sequence: TGTGCCAGCAGGCATTACCCCGGGACAGCAAATGAAAAACTGTTTTTT. Translation: CASRHYPGTANEKLFF.